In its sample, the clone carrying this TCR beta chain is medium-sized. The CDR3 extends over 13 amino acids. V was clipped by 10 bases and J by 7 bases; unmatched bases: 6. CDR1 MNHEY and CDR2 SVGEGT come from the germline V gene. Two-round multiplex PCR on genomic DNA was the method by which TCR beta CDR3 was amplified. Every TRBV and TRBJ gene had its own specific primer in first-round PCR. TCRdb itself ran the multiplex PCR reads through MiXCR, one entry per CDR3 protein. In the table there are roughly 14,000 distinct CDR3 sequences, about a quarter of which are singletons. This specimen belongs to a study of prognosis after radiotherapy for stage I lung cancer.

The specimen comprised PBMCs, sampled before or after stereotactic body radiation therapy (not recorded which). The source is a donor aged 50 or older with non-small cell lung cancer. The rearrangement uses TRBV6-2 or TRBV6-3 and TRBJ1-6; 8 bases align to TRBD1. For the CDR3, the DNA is TGTGCCACCCACAGGGGGAGGAATTCACCCCTCCACTTT. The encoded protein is CATHRGRNSPLHF.